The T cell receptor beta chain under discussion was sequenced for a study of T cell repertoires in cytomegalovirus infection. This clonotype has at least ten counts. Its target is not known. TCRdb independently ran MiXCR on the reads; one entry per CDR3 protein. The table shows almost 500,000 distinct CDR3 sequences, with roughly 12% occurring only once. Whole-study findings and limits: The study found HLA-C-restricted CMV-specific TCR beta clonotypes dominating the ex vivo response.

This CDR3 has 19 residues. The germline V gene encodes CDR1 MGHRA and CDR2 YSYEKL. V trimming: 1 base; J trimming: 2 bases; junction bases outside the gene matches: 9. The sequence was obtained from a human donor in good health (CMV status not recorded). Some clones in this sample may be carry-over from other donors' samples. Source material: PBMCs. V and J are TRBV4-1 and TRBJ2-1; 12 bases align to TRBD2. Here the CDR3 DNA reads TGCGCCAGCAGCCAAGTCGCAATTACTAGCGGGAGGACCTACAATGAGCAGTTCTTC. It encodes CASSQVAITSGRTYNEQFF.